These 31 T cell receptor beta chains were sequenced from one sample in a study of identical twins. TCRdb re-analysed the 5' RACE reads in MiXCR, keeping a single row per CDR3 protein. This table holds about 720,000 distinct CDR3 sequences, 18% found once. The same sample was also studied in work on T cells expressing NK-cell markers.

Sequenced material: PBMCs. The receptors derive from a woman aged 18-29 years in good health.

This clonotype has just a few counts. The rearrangement uses TRBV7-2 and TRBJ2-3; D unresolved. Trimming took 1 base from V and 0 from J, leaving 11 bases between them. This CDR3 contains 16 residues. CDR1 and CDR2 from the germline V gene are SGHTA and FQGNSA. CDR3 sequence (DNA): TGTGCCAGCAGCTTAGGGGTCGTTCCCAGCACAGATACGCAGTATTTT. It codes for CASSLGVVPSTDTQYF.

This clonotype has a handful of counts. The V call is TRBV14, the J call TRBJ2-7; D not resolved. CDR1 and CDR2 (germline): SGHDN, FVKESK. The CDR3 runs 14 residues. V gave up 0 bases and J gave up 4 bases, with 10 bases separating them. The CDR3 sequence is CASSQEVLSYEQYF. The CDR3 DNA reads TGTGCCAGCAGCCAAGAAGTTTTATCATACGAGCAGTACTTC.

At least ten counts were recorded for this clonotype. This rearrangement joins TRBV7-2 to TRBJ2-1, with TRBD2 identical over 13 bases. The CDR3 has 14 amino acids. From germline, CDR1 is SGHTA and CDR2 FQGNSA. J was trimmed by 9 bases and V by 6 bases; bases with no gene match: 5. The CDR3 DNA is TGTGCCAGCAGAGGACTAGCGGGAGTGGGTGAGCAGTTCTTC. Translating gives CASRGLAGVGEQFF.

The genes are TRBV6-5 and TRBJ2-1; the D is unclear. Germline values: CDR1 MNHEY, CDR2 SVGAGI. The CDR3 runs 14 residues. The V end was cut by 1 base, the J end by 8 bases, with 12 bases between. The CDR3 nucleotides are TGTGCCAGCAGTTACTACCAGACCACGGATGAGCAGTTCTTC. It specifies CASSYYQTTDEQFF.

The DNA for the CDR3 is TGTGCCAGCAGCTTAACCGGGACTAGCAGAAATGAGCAGTTCTTC. Encoded protein: CASSLTGTSRNEQFF. This rearrangement joins TRBV7-3 to TRBJ2-1; 9 nucleotides align to TRBD2. This CDR3 contains 15 residues. V shed 0 bases, J shed 7 bases, and the junction held 4 bases outside the gene matches. Per germline, CDR1 SGHTA and CDR2 FQGTGA.

The chain carries TRBV13 and TRBJ2-3; D might be TRBD2 (7 bases). Trimming cost V 4 bases and J 4 bases, with 21 bases left between them. There are 17 residues in the CDR3. Germline V gives CDR1 PRHDT, CDR2 FYEKMQ (reference sequence). The DNA of the CDR3 is TGTGCCAGCAGCTCGAGGACGGGGGGCGCCTTAGCAGATACGCAGTATTTT. This sequence encodes CASSSRTGGALADTQYF.

The J gene is TRBJ2-2, the V gene TRBV21-1; TRBD1, the table's D call, was not compared with the DNA. TRBV21-1 is a pseudogene. The CDR3 consists of 15 residues. DNA of the CDR3: TGTGCCAGCAGGATACAGGGCACGAACACCGGGGAGCTGTTTTTT. Its protein is CASRIQGTNTGELFF.

The CDR3 here is CSARTGGGGYNEQFF. The CDR3 DNA is TGCAGTGCTAGGACGGGCGGCGGGGGCTACAATGAGCAGTTCTTC. This chain uses TRBV20-1 with TRBJ2-1, with 7 bases that match TRBD2. The CDR3 contains 15 residues. Germline CDR1 is DFQATT and CDR2 is SNEGSKA (reference sequence). V dropped 3 bases and J dropped 3; count of bases not matched to a gene: 8.

The gene calls are TRBV9 and TRBJ2-5; the match to TRBD1 covers 11 bases. The V gene end was trimmed by 2 bases and the J gene end by 3 bases; junction bases not matched to a gene: 6. The CDR3 loop spans 16 amino acids. Germline lookup yields CDR1 SGDLS and CDR2 YYNGEE. This CDR3 is CASSVWTGGLKETQYF. CDR3 sequence (DNA): TGTGCCAGCAGCGTGTGGACAGGGGGCCTTAAAGAGACCCAGTACTTC. Looking up the rest from reference TRBV9 and TRBJ2-5 gives the full variable domain: DSGVTQTPKHLITATGQRVTLRCSPRSGDLSVYWYQQSLDQGLQFLIQYYNGEERAKGNILERFSAQQFPDLHSELNLSSLELGDSALYFCASSVWTGGLKETQYFGPGTRLLVL.

V is TRBV20-1 and J is TRBJ2-1, with D hard to call. CDR1 DFQATT and CDR2 SNEGSKA come from the germline V gene (reference sequence). V shed 5 bases and J shed 7 bases, with 9 bases lying between them. There are 11 residues in the CDR3. The CDR3 protein is CSALHWNEQFF. The CDR3 DNA sequence: TGCAGTGCTCTCCATTGGAATGAGCAGTTCTTC.

The table lists this clonotype with a few counts. Germline and junction disagree at one end, which may indicate a read error. DNA of the CDR3: TGTGCCAGCAGTTTAGCCCTGGAGGGCTACGAGCAGTACTTC. It is translated as CASSLALEGYEQYF. The chain joins TRBV7-9 to TRBJ2-7; D might be TRBD2 (6 bases). The CDR3 covers 14 residues. Germline V CDR1 and CDR2: SEHNR, FQNEAQ (reference sequence).

The rearrangement uses TRBV12-3 or TRBV12-4 and TRBJ2-3, with TRBD2 matching over 13 bases. The CDR3 spans 18 residues. The J segment lost 4 bases and the V segment lost 4 bases, leaving 11 bases of the junction unmatched. CDR3 coding DNA: TGTGCCAGCAGTTCGGACGGACTAGCGGGAGACAGCCCAGATACGCAGTATTTT. As protein: CASSSDGLAGDSPDTQYF.

This chain links TRBV6-1 with TRBJ2-7; D is possibly TRBD1 or TRBD2 (5 bases each). V lost 5 bases, J lost 6 bases, and 14 bases lay in between. Germline CDR1 reads MNHNS; CDR2 reads SASEGT. This CDR3 has 13 amino acids. For the CDR3, the DNA is TGTGCCAGCAGTCGCGCTTGGGACGGCGAGCAGTACTTC. Protein product: CASSRAWDGEQYF.

CDR3 nucleotides: TGCGCCAGCAGCTCGGTCGGGACAGGGACGCAGTATTTT. It specifies CASSSVGTGTQYF. The J gene is TRBJ2-3, the V gene TRBV5-1; 9 bases are shared with TRBD1. This CDR3 contains 13 residues. Germline V lookup: CDR1 SGHRS, CDR2 YFSETQ. The V and J ends lost 3 bases and 9 bases, in that order; junction bases with no gene match: 5. The whole variable domain, filled in from reference TRBV5-1 and TRBJ2-3, reads KAGVTQTPRYLIKTRGQQVTLSCSPISGHRSVSWYQQTPGQGLQFLFEYFSETQRNKGNFPGRFSGRQFSNSRSEMNVSTLELGDSALYLCASSSVGTGTQYFGPGTRLTVL.

The CDR3 reads CASTEWQTQYF. CDR3 sequence (DNA): TGTGCCAGCACGGAGTGGCAGACCCAGTACTTC. The V gene is TRBV2, the J gene TRBJ2-5; D call uncertain. This CDR3 is built from 11 residues. Germline CDR1 and CDR2: SNHLY and FYNNEI. V was pared by 7 bases and J by 6 bases, with 9 bases between.

This chain joins TRBV10-3 and TRBJ1-1, with D possibly being TRBD1 (6 bases). The CDR3 spans 13 residues. Trimming shortened V by 0 bases and J by 8 bases, and 10 bases separated the two germline ends. Germline CDR1 ENHRY, CDR2 SYGVKD. The CDR3 DNA reads TGTGCCATCAGTGAGTCCGGTGACAGGGAAGCTTTCTTT. It encodes CAISESGDREAFF.

This clonotype has just a few counts. The V and J genes are TRBV20-1 and TRBJ2-3, with 7 bases fitting TRBD1. The CDR3 covers 18 residues. The V gene's germline CDR1 is DFQATT and CDR2 SNEGSKA (reference sequence). V gave up 0 bases and J gave up 0 bases; unmatched junction bases: 12. The CDR3 DNA is TGCAGTGCTAGAGATCGCGGTCCTGGGACAGAGAGCACAGATACGCAGTATTTT. Translated, it gives CSARDRGPGTESTDTQYF.

The chain recombines TRBV20-1 with TRBJ1-2; TRBD1 might be the D (6 bases). Trimming took off 6 bases at V and 4 bases at J, with 15 bases between the two ends. Germline V gives CDR1 DFQATT, CDR2 SNEGSKA (reference sequence). The CDR3 runs to 13 residues. The CDR3 coding sequence is TGCAGTGCCGTAGGACAGTTCGCCTATGGCTACACCTTC. Translation gives CSAVGQFAYGYTF.

V usage is TRBV11-2 and J usage is TRBJ2-1; D is unresolved. This CDR3 contains 12 residues. Trimming left V 3 bases short and J 8 bases short, with 8 bases between. Germline loops: CDR1 SGHAT, CDR2 FQNNGV. The CDR3 region is CASSLRYDEQFF. The CDR3 DNA follows: TGTGCCAGCAGCTTGCGATACGATGAGCAGTTCTTC.

The V and J genes are TRBV3-1 and TRBJ1-1, with D possibly TRBD1 on 6 matching bases. This CDR3 is built from 14 residues. The V and J ends lost 4 bases and 6 bases respectively, with 15 bases between them. Germline V lookup: CDR1 LGHDT, CDR2 YNNKEL (reference sequence). Here the CDR3 DNA reads TGTGCCAGCAGCCGCCCAGGGGTGTCGGCTGAAGCTTTCTTT. Its protein is CASSRPGVSAEAFF.

The rearrangement uses TRBV6-6 and TRBJ1-6; D unresolved. Germline CDR1 MNHNY, CDR2 SVGAGI (reference sequence). Trimming removed 6 bases from V and 7 bases from J, with 10 bases in between. The CDR3 totals 13 residues. This CDR3 is CASSRGENSPLHF. The CDR3 bases are TGTGCCAGCAGCCGGGGTGAGAATTCACCCCTCCACTTT.

The gene calls are TRBV9 and TRBJ1-2, with D perhaps TRBD1 (5 bases). The CDR3 contains 13 residues. Trimming removed 3 bases at V and 7 bases at J, with 13 bases between. Germline V lookup: CDR1 SGDLS, CDR2 YYNGEE. CDR3 region: CASSAGSRSGYTF. The CDR3 DNA sequence: TGTGCCAGCAGCGCAGGGTCAAGAAGTGGCTACACCTTC.

V usage is TRBV5-1 and J usage is TRBJ1-1; D not certain. The length of the CDR3 is 15 residues. CDR1 is SGHRS and CDR2 is YFSETQ in the germline V gene. The V end lost 5 bases, the J end lost 2 bases, and 16 bases lay between the germline ends. The CDR3 DNA reads as TGCGCCAGCAGTGTCGGGCAGACGGTAAACACTGAAGCTTTCTTT. Protein: CASSVGQTVNTEAFF.

This clonotype was recorded at least ten times. V usage is TRBV6-5 and J usage is TRBJ1-1, with a weak D call TRBD1 (5 bases). Looked up from germline, CDR1 is MNHEY and CDR2 is SVGAGI. This CDR3 is 11 amino acids long. Trimming stripped 6 bases from V and 4 bases from J, with 6 bases between. In DNA form, the CDR3 reads TGTGCCAGCAGCCAGGGCACTGAAGCTTTCTTT. The encoded protein is CASSQGTEAFF.

This clonotype occurred once. A junction boundary mismatches the germline segment, possibly from a read error. The chain couples TRBV28 to TRBJ2-7, with D maybe TRBD1 (5 bases). The CDR3 length is 13 residues. The germline gives CDR1 MDHEN, CDR2 SYDVKM. The CDR3 here is CTSSLPWGSEQYF. CDR3 DNA: TGTACCAGCAGTTTACCATGGGGCTCCGAGCAGTACTTC.

The chain combines TRBV7-6 with TRBJ1-4, with D unclear. CDR1 is SGHVS, CDR2 FNYEAQ, per germline. With 5 bases removed from V and 8 bases from J, the gap between germline ends came to 9 bases. There are 12 residues in the CDR3. The CDR3 coding sequence is TGTGCCAGCAGCCCCCGTCAGGAAAAACTGTTTTTT. This codes for CASSPRQEKLFF.

Ten or more counts support this clonotype. This chain links TRBV5-5 with TRBJ2-3; D remains ambiguous. CDR1 SGHKS and CDR2 YYEKEE come from the germline V gene (reference sequence). Trimming pared 4 bases from V and 0 bases from J, leaving 9 bases between. This CDR3 contains 14 residues. The CDR3 spells CASSPPSSTDTQYF. The CDR3 nucleotides read TGTGCCAGCAGCCCTCCGAGCAGCACAGATACGCAGTATTTT. Full variable domain (outside the CDR3, taken from reference TRBV5-5 and TRBJ2-3): DAGVTQSPTHLIKTRGQQVTLRCSPISGHKSVSWYQQVLGQGPQFIFQYYEKEERGRGNFPDRFSARQFPNYSSELNVNALLLGDSALYLCASSPPSSTDTQYFGPGTRLTVL.

This clonotype was seen a handful of times. V gene TRBV5-1 combines with J gene TRBJ2-1, with a tentative D call TRBD2 (5 bases). Germline V gene data show CDR1 as SGHRS and CDR2 as YFSETQ. The CDR3 consists of 13 residues. With 4 bases removed from V and 9 bases from J, the gap between germline ends came to 14 bases. The CDR3 here is CASSTHLRGEQFF. The CDR3, as DNA: TGCGCCAGCAGCACACACCTACGGGGTGAGCAGTTCTTC.

In this sample, this clonotype turned up a few times. The chain uses TRBV5-1 and TRBJ1-2; 7 bases are shared with TRBD1. Germline V gene data show CDR1 as SGHRS and CDR2 as YFSETQ. V trimming: 2 bases; J trimming: 5 bases; junction bases outside the gene matches: 9. The CDR3 extends over 15 amino acids. This CDR3 is CASSLSGGIRYGYTF. The CDR3 DNA reads TGCGCCAGCAGCTTATCAGGGGGTATTAGGTATGGCTACACCTTC. The full variable domain, with the rest looked up from reference TRBV5-1 and TRBJ1-2, is KAGVTQTPRYLIKTRGQQVTLSCSPISGHRSVSWYQQTPGQGLQFLFEYFSETQRNKGNFPGRFSGRQFSNSRSEMNVSTLELGDSALYLCASSLSGGIRYGYTFGSGTRLTVV.

J is TRBJ2-7 and V is TRBV20-1; TRBD2 agrees at 7 bases. CDR1 is DFQATT, CDR2 SNEGSKA, per germline (reference sequence). The CDR3 is made up of 17 amino acids. V dropped 0 bases and J dropped 2; count of bases not matched to a gene: 13. CDR3 bases: TGCAGTGCTAGAGATCGGTCCCCCGGGAGGTCGACCTACGAGCAGTACTTC. Encoded protein: CSARDRSPGRSTYEQYF.

This clonotype was recorded a few times. The chain recombines TRBV10-3 with TRBJ2-3; 7 bases are a match to TRBD1. The trim removed 4 bases at V and 2 bases at J, leaving 9 bases unmatched. This CDR3 is 16 amino acids long. Germline V lookup: CDR1 ENHRY, CDR2 SYGVKD. The CDR3 coding sequence is TGTGCCATCAGTGGATTGGGACAGTCATACACAGATACGCAGTATTTT. Amino acids: CAISGLGQSYTDTQYF.